This T cell receptor beta chain originates from a study of long-term antiretroviral therapy in people with HIV. Whole-study findings and limits: Despite increasing after ART, diversity remained lower than that of transplant donor controls.

A note on this clone: What it recognizes is unknown.

The CDR3 is made up of 14 amino acids. Germline CDR1 SGHDT, CDR2 YYEEEE. Trimming left V 0 bases short and J 8 bases short, with 14 bases between. This was the immunoSEQ v3.0 assay at survey level. Method: immunoSEQ multiplex PCR; TCRdb's copy keeps in-frame clones and lacks some. The repertoire holds 20,000 to 30,000 clones, with less than 80% as singletons. None of the participants with HIV were treated outside the United States. The sample consisted of unsorted PBMCs, taken 1.2 years after starting antiretroviral therapy. The receptor's source is a middle-aged woman with HIV. The rearrangement joins TRBV5-6 to TRBJ1-1; D unclear. The CDR3 coding sequence is TGTGCCAGCAGCTTGGCACCGGGAAGTGGGGAAGCTTTCTTT. As protein: CASSLAPGSGEAFF.